These 15 T cell receptor beta chains were sequenced from one sample in a study of blood T cells in healthy people across ages. Alongside a J-beta primer mix, a sample-barcoded 5' primer served in a second PCR lasting roughly 7 to 11 cycles. MiXCR, run by TCRdb on the 5' RACE reads, gives a single entry per CDR3 protein. The sample has about 1,400,000 distinct CDR3 sequences, roughly 40% seen once. The specimen sequenced was blood. The receptors derive from a young woman in good health.

The sample holds a few counts of this clonotype. This chain connects TRBV27 to TRBJ2-7; possible D gene TRBD1, 7 bases. Trimming took off 5 bases at V and 5 bases at J, with 16 bases between the two ends. This CDR3 contains 14 residues. Germline V gives CDR1 MNHEY, CDR2 SMNVEV (reference sequence). The DNA for the CDR3 is TGTGCCAGCAGTCTGGCAGGGGGGATTAACGAGCAGTACTTC. Translating it yields CASSLAGGINEQYF.

The chain has TRBV4-1 and TRBJ1-2; D is undetermined. This CDR3 has 14 amino acids. Trimming cost V 0 bases and J 5 bases, with 10 bases left between them. Germline V gene data show CDR1 as MGHRA and CDR2 as YSYEKL. The CDR3 DNA follows: TGCGCCAGCAGCCAAGAGGTCAGAGGATATGGCTACACCTTC. Encoded protein: CASSQEVRGYGYTF.

This sequence joins TRBV20-1 and TRBJ1-2; D remains ambiguous. The V and J ends lost 4 bases and 4 bases respectively, with 16 bases between them. The CDR3 spans 14 residues. Germline V gene lookup returns CDR1 DFQATT and CDR2 SNEGSKA (reference sequence). CDR3 in amino acids: CSAIRADGVYGYTF. The CDR3 DNA reads as TGCAGTGCTATTAGGGCGGACGGAGTCTATGGCTACACCTTC.

The DNA for the CDR3 is TGCAGTGCTAGTTATCACCGGGACCCGTACAATGAGCAGTTCTTC. It specifies CSASYHRDPYNEQFF. The chain carries TRBV20-1 and TRBJ2-1; D may correspond to TRBD1 or TRBD2 (5 bases each). The CDR3 has 15 amino acids. The germline gives CDR1 DFQATT, CDR2 SNEGSKA (reference sequence). With 3 bases removed from V and 4 bases from J, the gap between germline ends came to 16 bases.

The V gene is TRBV6-6, the J gene TRBJ2-1; TRBD2 agrees at 13 bases. The CDR3 extends over 15 amino acids. V gave up 5 bases and J gave up 5 bases; unmatched junction bases: 3. Germline CDR1 is MNHNY and CDR2 is SVGAGI (reference sequence). The CDR3 reads CASSGTSGAHNEQFF. In nucleotides, the CDR3 is TGTGCCAGCAGTGGGACTAGCGGGGCGCACAATGAGCAGTTCTTC.

The chain recombines TRBV24-1 with TRBJ2-1, with D unresolved. Per germline, CDR1 KGHDR and CDR2 SFDVKD. This CDR3 has 14 residues. With 3 bases removed from V and 6 bases from J, the gap between germline ends came to 11 bases. The CDR3 loop reads CATSDDLDANEQFF. CDR3 nucleotide sequence: TGTGCCACCAGTGATGACCTAGATGCCAATGAGCAGTTCTTC.

The rearrangement uses TRBV5-1 and TRBJ2-3, with no clear D. Germline V gives CDR1 SGHRS, CDR2 YFSETQ. This CDR3 contains 14 residues. The V end lost 5 bases, the J end lost 0 bases, and 10 bases lay between the germline ends. CDR3 coding DNA: TGCGCCAGCAGTCACATCACGAGCACAGATACGCAGTATTTT. Its protein is CASSHITSTDTQYF. Filled out from reference TRBV5-1 and TRBJ2-3, the complete variable domain reads KAGVTQTPRYLIKTRGQQVTLSCSPISGHRSVSWYQQTPGQGLQFLFEYFSETQRNKGNFPGRFSGRQFSNSRSEMNVSTLELGDSALYLCASSHITSTDTQYFGPGTRLTVL.

V gene TRBV9 combines with J gene TRBJ1-2; no clear D. The germline V and J ends were trimmed by 0 bases and 4 bases, with 10 bases remaining between them. CDR1 and CDR2 from the germline V gene are SGDLS and YYNGEE. This CDR3 region has 14 residues. The CDR3 bases are TGTGCCAGCAGCGTAGATTCAGCTCCCTATGGCTACACCTTC. Its protein product is CASSVDSAPYGYTF.

This clonotype was seen once. The V call is TRBV7-2, the J call TRBJ2-1; 7 positions match TRBD2. The J call may be incorrect, as the DNA end agrees better with TRBJ2-7. CDR3 length: 19 amino acids. Germline V gene sequence: CDR1 SGHTA, CDR2 FQGNSA. This CDR3 reads CASSLTVSGSKLSYNEQYF. The CDR3 DNA reads as TGTGCCAGCAGCTTAACTGTTAGCGGGTCTAAACTCTCCTACAATGAGCAGTACTTC.

This clonotype was found a few times. V gene TRBV6-5 combines with J gene TRBJ2-1; TRBD2 aligns across 10 bases. Per the germline V gene, CDR1 is MNHEY and CDR2 is SVGAGI. This CDR3 contains 15 residues. V trimming: 6 bases; J trimming: 3 bases; junction bases outside the gene matches: 5. CDR3 coding DNA: TGTGCCAGCAGACATACTAGCGGGGTCTACAATGAGCAGTTCTTC. This encodes CASRHTSGVYNEQFF.

This clonotype has more than one count but fewer than ten. The chain carries TRBV6-1 and TRBJ2-7, with no clear D. The J call may be faulty, since TRBJ2-4 better matches the DNA end. Germline V gene data show CDR1 as MNHNS and CDR2 as SASEGT. This CDR3 has 15 residues. The CDR3 loop reads CASSEGLPYGNIQYF. The CDR3 DNA reads TGTGCCAGCAGTGAAGGTTTGCCCTACGGAAACATTCAGTACTTC.

This clonotype came up a few times. The gene calls are TRBV7-2 and TRBJ2-7; D might be TRBD2 (5 bases). V was pared by 5 bases and J by 7 bases, with 18 bases between. CDR1 and CDR2 from the germline V gene are SGHTA and FQGNSA. The CDR3 spans 14 residues. The CDR3 coding sequence is TGTGCCAGCAGCCCACGGACCAAGGGCGGGGAGCAGTACTTC. Translating it yields CASSPRTKGGEQYF.

This clonotype was detected ten times or more. The chain joins TRBV18 to TRBJ2-7, with D possibly TRBD1 on 5 matching bases. Germline assignment: CDR1 KGHSH and CDR2 LQKENI. V was clipped by 3 bases and J by 7 bases, with 13 bases between them. The CDR3 has 13 residues. The DNA of the CDR3 is TGTGCCAGCTCACCCCAGGGATTGGCTGAGCAGTACTTC. It encodes CASSPQGLAEQYF. The variable domain in full, completed from reference TRBV18 and TRBJ2-7, reads NAGVMQNPRHLVRRRGQEARLRCSPMKGHSHVYWYRQLPEEGLKFMVYLQKENIIDESGMPKERFSAEFPKEGPSILRIQQVVRGDSAAYFCASSPQGLAEQYFGPGTRLTVT.

The rearrangement joins TRBV7-9 to TRBJ2-5, with 9 bases aligning to TRBD2. CDR3 length: 18 residues. V lost 3 bases to trimming and J lost 0 bases; unmatched junction nucleotides: 11. Germline assignment: CDR1 SEHNR and CDR2 FQNEAQ (reference sequence). CDR3 sequence reads: CASSLGTSGWGYQETQYF. For the CDR3, the DNA is TGTGCCAGCAGCTTGGGCACTAGCGGGTGGGGTTACCAAGAGACCCAGTACTTC.

This clonotype was counted a few times. The genes are TRBV27 and TRBJ2-1, with a possible D match to TRBD1 (6 bases). The CDR3 runs 15 residues. The V end was cut by 6 bases, the J end by 4 bases, with 16 bases between. Germline V gives CDR1 MNHEY, CDR2 SMNVEV (reference sequence). This CDR3 reads CASRMGAATYNEQFF. Here the CDR3 DNA reads TGTGCCAGCAGAATGGGGGCAGCGACATACAATGAGCAGTTCTTC.